Listed here are 8 T cell receptor beta chains from one sample, sequenced in a study of Ad26.COV2.S vaccination and SARS-CoV-2 variants (dated by TCRdb to the early 2020s). To prepare the library, the immunoSEQ multiplex PCR assay was applied. Entries here come from immuneACCESS through TCRdb and include only in-frame sequences with V and J called. Some clones fail to appear in such tables; in the studies checked, an unresolved V gene covers under half of the shortfall, and the cause of the remainder is unknown. This sample is represented by 400,000 to 450,000 clones; around 90% of them were singletons. The ten largest clones capture roughly an eighth of the sample. The treatment or condition label of this sample denotes: approximately 18 received Ad26.COV2.S at low or high dose, single or two shots; 5 received placebo; per-sample allocation not given. For vaccine and placebo recipients, repertoires were sequenced using samples collected on day 63 after the first injection.

The sample here was peripheral blood, taken in a trial of Ad26.COV2.S vaccine versus placebo. Receptors originate from a person between 18 and 59 years old who received the Ad26.COV2.S COVID-19 vaccine or a placebo.

In its sample, this clone was seen once. The DNA of the CDR3 is TGTGCCAGCAGCGTATCCGGGACTAGCGGGAGTAATGAGCAGTTCTTC. This sequence encodes CASSVSGTSGSNEQFF. This rearrangement joins TRBV9 to TRBJ2-1; 14 positions match TRBD2. Unmatched junction bases numbered 4, after V lost 1 base and J lost 7 bases. CDR3 length: 16 residues. The germline V gene encodes CDR1 SGDLS and CDR2 YYNGEE.

The J gene is TRBJ2-3, the V gene TRBV4-3; 8 bases align to TRBD1. With 0 bases clipped from V and 4 bases from J, the junction kept 9 bases outside the gene matches. Germline V gene lookup returns CDR1 LGHNA and CDR2 YSLEER. This CDR3 has 17 residues. In DNA form, the CDR3 reads TGCGCCAGCAGCCAAGATACCCGACAGGGGCGCCCAGATACGCAGTATTTT. It translates to CASSQDTRQGRPDTQYF.

This chain joins TRBV28 and TRBJ2-7, with 7 bases aligning to TRBD2. The CDR3 totals 15 residues. CDR1 is MDHEN, CDR2 SYDVKM, per germline. Unmatched junction bases numbered 7, after V lost 3 bases and J lost 2 bases. The CDR3 region is CASSLGGTTPYEQYF. The CDR3 DNA is TGTGCCAGCAGTTTGGGGGGGACTACTCCCTACGAGCAGTACTTC.

This chain links TRBV4-3 with TRBJ1-1, with 11 bases aligning to TRBD1. The CDR3 covers 15 residues. Germline values: CDR1 LGHNA, CDR2 YSLEER. The ends lost 4 bases at V and 5 bases at J; junction bases unmatched: 6. CDR3 sequence (DNA): TGCGCCAGCAGCCGGTCCGGGACAGGGGGGACTGAAGCTTTCTTT. Translation gives CASSRSGTGGTEAFF.

The V gene is TRBV4-2, the J gene TRBJ1-1; maybe TRBD1 (6 bases). This CDR3 has 16 amino acids. Germline V lookup: CDR1 LGHNA, CDR2 YNFKEQ. Trimming took 2 bases from V and 1 from J, leaving 14 bases between them. CDR3 in amino acids: CASSQFRMGANTEAFF. The DNA of the CDR3 is TGTGCCAGCAGCCAATTCCGTATGGGGGCGAACACTGAAGCTTTCTTT.

This chain uses TRBV9 with TRBJ1-6; 7 bases are shared with TRBD1. V lost 4 bases, J lost 7 bases, and 5 bases stayed unmatched. Germline values: CDR1 SGDLS, CDR2 YYNGEE. The CDR3 has 14 residues. This chain's CDR3 is CASSPEQGNSPLHF. For the CDR3, the DNA is TGTGCCAGCAGCCCCGAACAGGGGAATTCACCCCTCCACTTT.

V gene TRBV20-1 combines with J gene TRBJ1-2; possible D gene TRBD1, 5 bases. The CDR3 totals 16 residues. The germline gives CDR1 DFQATT, CDR2 SNEGSKA (reference sequence). The germline V and J ends were trimmed by 3 bases and 7 bases, with 24 bases remaining between them. The CDR3 nucleotides are TGCAGTGCTAGTCGGGCCGACCGGGACTTATTAAGTGGCTACACCTTC. Translated, it gives CSASRADRDLLSGYTF.

The chain has TRBV29-1 and TRBJ2-1; 7 nucleotides line up with TRBD1. V lost 8 bases, J lost 4 bases, and 5 bases stayed unmatched. Germline CDR1 reads SQVTM; CDR2 reads ANQGSEA. The CDR3 is 12 amino acids. The CDR3 here is CSFGQEYNEQFF. In nucleotides, the CDR3 is TGCAGCTTCGGACAGGAATACAATGAGCAGTTCTTC.